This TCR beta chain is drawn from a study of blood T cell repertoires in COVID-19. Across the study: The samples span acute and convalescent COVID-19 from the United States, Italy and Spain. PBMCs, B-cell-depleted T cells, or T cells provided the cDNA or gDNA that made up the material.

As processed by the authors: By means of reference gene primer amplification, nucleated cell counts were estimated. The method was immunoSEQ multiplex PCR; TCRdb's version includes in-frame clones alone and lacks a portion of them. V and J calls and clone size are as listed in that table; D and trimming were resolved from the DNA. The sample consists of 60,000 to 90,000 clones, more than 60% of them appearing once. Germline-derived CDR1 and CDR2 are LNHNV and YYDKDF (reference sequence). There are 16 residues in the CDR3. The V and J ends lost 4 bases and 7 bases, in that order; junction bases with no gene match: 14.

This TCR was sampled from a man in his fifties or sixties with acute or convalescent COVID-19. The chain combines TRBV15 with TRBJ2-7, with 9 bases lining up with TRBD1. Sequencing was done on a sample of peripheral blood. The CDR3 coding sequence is TGTGCCACCAGCAAGGGTGGAGGGACAGGGCTTGAAGAGCAGTACGTC. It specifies CATSKGGGTGLEEQYV.